This T cell receptor (delta chain) originates from a study of γδ T cells in repeated Plasmodium falciparum infection. Across the study: The natural-infection arm compared Malian children under seasonal malaria with matched Australian children. Over roughly 600 days, donors received four mosquito-bite P. falciparum NF54 infections. Malian samples came from no-transmission periods or across acute febrile malaria episodes. Study results and limitations: Vgamma9/Vdelta2+ T cells showed a stable polyclonal repertoire with shared TCRgamma sequences.

Flow sorting of PBMC yielded separate Vgamma9/Vdelta2+ and Vdelta2-negative gammadelta T cell populations for bulk repertoire analysis. TCRdb called clones anew from the multiplex PCR reads with CATT. There are under 50,000 delta-chain clones in the sample; 1.6% occur only once, and about 9.1% lies in the top ten. This clone was counted a few times. Its specificity is unknown. TCRdb lists the protein of a much larger clone for this DNA, which differs at residue 11, so this is likely a read error; the protein given here is translated from the DNA itself. V gave up 0 bases and J gave up 0 bases, with 20 bases separating them. The CDR3 has 19 amino acids. Germline V CDR1 and CDR2: TSWWSYY, QGS.

The clonotype originates from a pool of human donors (malaria-infected and uninfected, not separated). The chain has TRDV1 and TRDJ1; D ambiguous. Sequencing was done on a sample of gamma-delta T cells from blood. Here the CDR3 reads CALGELRPARSLYTDKLIF. In nucleotides, the CDR3 is TGTGCTCTTGGGGAACTAAGACCAGCCCGATCCTTGTACACCGATAAACTCATCTTT.